The subject of this entry is one TCR beta chain. The data belong to a study of control samples from healthy donors and cancer patients. The table came from immunoSEQ multiplex PCR; TCRdb's copy has only in-frame clones and leaves some out. This sample yields roughly 120,000 clones, of which about 95% are seen a single time; approximately 4% belongs to the top ten. This CDR3 is built from 13 residues. Trimming shortened V by 2 bases and J by 4 bases, and 8 bases separated the two germline ends. CDR1 is MGHRA, CDR2 YSYEKL, per germline. The chain combines TRBV4-1 with TRBJ1-2; D is unresolved. The clonotype comes from a man younger than 40 in good health. Sample: blood. The CDR3 here is CASSQINGYGYTF. The CDR3 DNA sequence: TGCGCCAGCAGCCAAATAAACGGCTATGGCTACACCTTC.